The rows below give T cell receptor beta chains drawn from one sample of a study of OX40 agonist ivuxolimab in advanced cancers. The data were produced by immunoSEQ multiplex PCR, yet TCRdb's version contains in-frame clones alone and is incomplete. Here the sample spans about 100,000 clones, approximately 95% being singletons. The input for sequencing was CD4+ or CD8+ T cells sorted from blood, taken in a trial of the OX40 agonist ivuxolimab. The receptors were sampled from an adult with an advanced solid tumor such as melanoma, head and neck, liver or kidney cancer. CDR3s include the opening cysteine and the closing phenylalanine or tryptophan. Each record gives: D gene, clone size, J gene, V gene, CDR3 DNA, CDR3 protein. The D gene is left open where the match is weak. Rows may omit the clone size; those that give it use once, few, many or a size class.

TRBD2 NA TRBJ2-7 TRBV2 TGTGCCAGCAGGGGACCGGGACTAGCGGGGTCCTACGAGCAGTACTTC CASRGPGLAGSYEQYF
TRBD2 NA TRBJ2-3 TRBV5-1 TGCGCCAGCAGCTTGAGCGGGAGCAGTGCAGATACGCAGTATTTT CASSLSGSSADTQYF
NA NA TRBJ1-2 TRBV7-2 TGTGCCAGCATCCCCGCAGGAGGGGATGGCTACACCTTC CASIPAGGDGYTF
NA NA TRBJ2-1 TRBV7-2 TGTGCCAGCAGCTTAGCCCCCCTTGACAATGAGCAGTTCTTC CASSLAPLDNEQFF
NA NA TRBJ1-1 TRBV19 TGTGCCAGTAATATGAAAGCGGGGGCCTCGGGGAAAGCTTTCTTT CASNMKAGASGKAFF
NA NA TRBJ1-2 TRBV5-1 TGCGCCAGCAGCTTGTCCAGCAACTATGGCTACACCTTC CASSLSSNYGYTF
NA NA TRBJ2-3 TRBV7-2 TGTGCCAGCAGCTTAAACGTTCAACCAGATACGCAGTATTTT CASSLNVQPDTQYF
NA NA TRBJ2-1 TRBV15 TGTGCCACCAGCAGAGATTGGGGTTTCTACAATGAGCAGTTCTTC CATSRDWGFYNEQFF
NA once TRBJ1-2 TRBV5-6 TGTGCCAGCAGCTTGGCAACAGGGTGGTCTAACTATGGCTACACCTTC CASSLATGWSNYGYTF
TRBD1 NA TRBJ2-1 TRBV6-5 TGTGCCAGCAGCACCGGACAGGGAAATGAGCAGTTCTTC CASSTGQGNEQFF
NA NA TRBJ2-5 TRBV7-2 TGTGCCAGCAGACAGCAAGAGACCCAGTACTTC CASRQQETQYF
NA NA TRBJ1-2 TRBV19 TGTGCCAGTAGTATAGATCGGAGGCCCGAGGGCTACACCTTC CASSIDRRPEGYTF
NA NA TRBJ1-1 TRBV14 TGTGCCAGCAGCCAATTCCCGGGGGCCAACACTGAAGCTTCCTTT CASSQFPGANTEASF
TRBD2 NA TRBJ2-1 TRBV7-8 TGTGCCAGCAGCTTAGGTCGGGGGGGCGTCAATGAGCAGTTCTTC CASSLGRGGVNEQFF
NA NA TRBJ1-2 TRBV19 TGTGCCAGTAGGGAGGATCGGGGGAGCACGGGCTACACCTTC CASREDRGSTGYTF
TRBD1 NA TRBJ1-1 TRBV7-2 TGTGCCAGCACCGGAGGAGGGGGACAGGGGCTTCAAGCTTTCTTT CASTGGGGQGLQAFF
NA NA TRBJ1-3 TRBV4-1 TGCGCCAGCAGCTTACAAGGTGGAAACACCATATATTTT CASSLQGGNTIYF
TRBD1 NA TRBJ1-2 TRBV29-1 TGCAGCGTTCAGGGGGCTCTAAACTATGGCTACACCTTC CSVQGALNYGYTF
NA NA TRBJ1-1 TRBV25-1 TGTGCCAGCAGGCGGCTCGGACAGATTGAAGCTTTCTTT CASRRLGQIEAFF
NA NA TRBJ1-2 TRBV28 TGTGCCAGCAGGGGGGGCGCCGGCTATGGCTACACCTTC CASRGGAGYGYTF
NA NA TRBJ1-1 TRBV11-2 TGTGCCAGCAGCTTTTCTGGGACACTGAACACTGAAGCTTTCTTT CASSFSGTLNTEAFF
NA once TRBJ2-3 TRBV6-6 TGTGCCAGCAGTTACGAGACTAGCACAGATACGCAGTATTTT CASSYETSTDTQYF
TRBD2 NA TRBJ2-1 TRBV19 TGTGCCAGTAGTATAGCGGCGGGGGGGCCCGGGGAGCAGTTCTTC CASSIAAGGPGEQFF
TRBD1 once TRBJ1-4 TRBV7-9 TGTGCCAGCAGCTCGGACAGGGGAGTAGAAAAACTGTTTTTT CASSSDRGVEKLFF
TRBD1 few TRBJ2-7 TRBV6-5 TGTGCCAGCACCACCCCCGGGACAGGGTTCTACGAGCAGTACTTC CASTTPGTGFYEQYF
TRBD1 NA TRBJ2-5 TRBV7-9 TGTGCCAGCAGCCCCTGGACAGGGAGGAGGCAAGAGACCCAGTACTTC CASSPWTGRRQETQYF
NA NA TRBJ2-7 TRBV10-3 TGTGCCATCAGTGACCTAGCCGGCCCGGGCGAGCAGTACTTC CAISDLAGPGEQYF
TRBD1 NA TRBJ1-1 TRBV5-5 TGTGCCAGCAGCTTGCCCTCGACAGGGATGACTGAAGCTTTCTTT CASSLPSTGMTEAFF
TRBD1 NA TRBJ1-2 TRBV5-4 TGTGCCAGCAGCTTGGGGGGCACAGGGGTCTTGGGTGGCTACACCTTC CASSLGGTGVLGGYTF
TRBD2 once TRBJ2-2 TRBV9 TGTGCCAGCGCAAAGGGAGGGATGAACACCGGGGAGCTGTTTTTT CASAKGGMNTGELFF
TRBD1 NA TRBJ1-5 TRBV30 TGTGCCTGGACAACAGGGGATCAGCCCCAGCATTTT CAWTTGDQPQHF
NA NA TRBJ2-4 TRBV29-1 TGCAGCGTTGAAGATCTCGTGACAGGAGCCAAAAACATTCAGTACTTC CSVEDLVTGAKNIQYF
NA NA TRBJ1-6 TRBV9 TGTGCCAGCAGCGCCCAGGGGCCTATCCAGTCCTATAATTCACCCCTCCACTTT CASSAQGPIQSYNSPLHF
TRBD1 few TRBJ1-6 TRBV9 TGTGCCAGCAGCGCCCGGGACAGACCTAGTTCACCCCTCCACTTT CASSARDRPSSPLHF
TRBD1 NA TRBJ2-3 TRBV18 TGTGCCAGCTCACCGATAGACAGGGCGTCCACAGATACGCAGTATTTT CASSPIDRASTDTQYF
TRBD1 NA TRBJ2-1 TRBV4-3 TGCGCCAGCAGCCAAGAAGGACCGGGACAGTACTACAATGAGCAGTTCTTC CASSQEGPGQYYNEQFF
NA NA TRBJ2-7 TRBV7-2 TGTGCCAGCACCCCCGGTGGGGGAGGCGCCTACGAGCAGTACTTC CASTPGGGGAYEQYF
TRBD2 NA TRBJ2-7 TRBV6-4 TGTGCCAGCAGTGACCCTAGCGGGGGAAGGTTGTACTTC CASSDPSGGRLYF
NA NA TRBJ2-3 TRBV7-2 TGTGCCAGCAGCCCGATGGGTAGAGGAGATACGCAGTATTTT CASSPMGRGDTQYF
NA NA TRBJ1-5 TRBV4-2 TGTGCCAGCAGCCTTCACACCTCGGGAAATCAGCCCCAGCATTTT CASSLHTSGNQPQHF
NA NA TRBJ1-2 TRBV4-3 TGCGCCAGCAGCCAAGGGCGCGGGGACTATGGCTACACCTTC CASSQGRGDYGYTF
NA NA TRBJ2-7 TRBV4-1 TGCGCCAGCAGCCCAAGGAGGGAGAGCGGATTAAGCTCCTACGAGCAGTACTTC CASSPRRESGLSSYEQYF